This T cell receptor beta chain was captured by sequencing in a study of Ad26.COV2.S vaccination and SARS-CoV-2 variants. Study results and caveats: Marked by substantial breadth, spike-specific CD8+ and CD4+ T cell responses were reportedly seen after vaccination. Similar non-spike TCR breadth was observed in recipients of vaccine and of placebo.

Clones were read by immunoSEQ multiplex PCR, and TCRdb kept only the in-frame ones, dropping some. The sample shows roughly 700,000 clones, around 89% of them seen only once. A single count supports this clone. Its target is unknown. Indicated treatment: some 20 received Ad26.COV2.S at low or high dose, single or two shots; a few received placebo; per-sample allocation not given. After the first vaccine or placebo injection, samples were drawn on day 63. Sequenced here: peripheral blood, sampled in a trial of Ad26.COV2.S vaccine versus placebo. This receptor was taken from a person aged 18 to 65 who received the Ad26.COV2.S COVID-19 vaccine or a placebo.

CDR3 region: CASSNRELNYGYTF. The CDR3 region has the DNA TGTGCCAGTAGTAACAGGGAACTCAACTATGGCTACACCTTC. V gene TRBV19 combines with J gene TRBJ1-2; TRBD1 is a possible D gene (6 bases). This CDR3 contains 14 residues. CDR1 is LNHDA and CDR2 is SQIVND in the germline V gene (reference sequence). V shed 4 bases and J shed 2 bases, with 11 bases lying between them. Full variable domain (rest looked up from reference TRBV19 and TRBJ1-2): DGGITQSPKYLFRKEGQNVTLSCEQNLNHDAMYWYRQDPGQGLRLIYYSQIVNDFQKGDIAEGYSVSREKKESFPLTVTSAQKNPTAFYLCASSNRELNYGYTFGSGTRLTVV.